This TCR beta chain was observed in a study of molecular identifiers for immune sequencing clone quantification. Findings and limits, study-wide: Around 940,000 naive cells reportedly did not prevent detection of spiked Jurkat TCR RNA from one cell. Clonotypes surpassing 20 RNA copies contained over 97% of effector molecules, versus under 1% in naive cells.

TCRdb ran MiXCR on the PCR reads and lists one entry per CDR3 protein. The table lists about 98,000 distinct CDR3 sequences, 30% to 35% of them singletons. Germline loops: CDR1 SGHTA, CDR2 FQGNSA. The CDR3 contains 15 residues. V shed 5 bases and J 2 bases; nucleotides not matched to a gene: 7. This clonotype was counted at least ten times. Its target is unknown. The chain couples TRBV7-2 to TRBJ2-7, with 9 bases lining up with TRBD2. This receptor was taken from a human donor in good health. Some libraries in this study had Jurkat cell RNA spiked in. Sample: naive CD8+ T cells from blood, with Jurkat cell RNA spiked in. Subset in this sample: FACS-sorted CD8+CD4-CCR7+CD45RA+ naive T cells. CDR3 nucleotide sequence: TGTGCCAGCAGCGCCGGACTAGCGAGAACCTACGAGCAGTACTTC. The encoded protein is CASSAGLARTYEQYF. Combining the CDR3 with reference TRBV7-2 and TRBJ2-7 gives the whole variable domain GAGVSQSPSNKVTEKGKDVELRCDPISGHTALYWYRQSLGQGLEFLIYFQGNSAPDKSGLPSDRFSAERTGGSVSTLTIQRTQQEDSAVYLCASSAGLARTYEQYFGPGTRLTVT.